This TCR beta chain was captured by sequencing in a study of shared T cell receptors in the human thymus. TCRdb's copy holds only in-frame clones and misses some; the assay was immunoSEQ multiplex PCR. The data hold about 660,000 clones, with approximately 88% observed a single time. The CDR3 has 13 residues. V lost 5 bases to trimming and J lost 5 bases, with 9 bases between them. CDR1 and CDR2 (germline): MNHEY, SVGAGI. These data are also associated with another study on human thymus T cells. That study reports: Highly overlapping thymic repertoires in unrelated individuals were reported by related research.

The origin of this receptor is a boy under two years old with a congenital heart defect. This chain joins TRBV6-5 and TRBJ2-2; a possible D gene is TRBD1 (5 bases). Input material: thymocytes. The CDR3 DNA sequence: TGTGCCAGCAGTCACAGGAAGACCGGGGAGCTGTTTTTT. This sequence encodes CASSHRKTGELFF.